Presented here are 22 T cell receptor beta chains from one specimen sequenced in a study of T cell responses to AZD1222 COVID-19 vaccine. Using immunoSEQ multiplex PCR, the repertoire was profiled, and TCRdb retains in-frame clones only, with some absent. This table holds 90,000 to 140,000 clones, around 76% found once. The specimen comprised peripheral blood, sampled on day 0 of AZD1222 vaccination. The receptors derive from an adult in good health.

V and J are TRBV11-3 and TRBJ2-2, with D possibly being TRBD1 (7 bases). Trimming pared 5 bases from V and 4 bases from J, leaving 11 bases between. This CDR3 has 14 residues. Germline V lookup: CDR1 SGHNT, CDR2 YENEEA. Written as DNA, the CDR3 is TGTGCCAGCAGCCGGCAGGGGGGCACCGGGGAGCTGTTTTTT. Protein sequence: CASSRQGGTGELFF.

The V call is TRBV7-9, the J call TRBJ2-5; 9 bases are a match to TRBD1. CDR3 length: 12 amino acids. V shed 6 bases, J shed 5 bases, and the junction held 1 base outside the gene matches. Germline V gene sequence: CDR1 SEHNR, CDR2 FQNEAQ (reference sequence). The CDR3 bases are TGTGCCAGCAGTGGGACAGGGGAGACCCAGTACTTC. This translates into CASSGTGETQYF.

In this sample, this clone turned up once. V gene TRBV12-3 or TRBV12-4 combines with J gene TRBJ2-1; D unclear. Trimming stripped 10 bases from V and 10 bases from J, with 20 bases between. The CDR3 loop spans 13 amino acids. Written as DNA, the CDR3 is TGTGCCACCGCCCGGCAGGCGGCACGCGAGCAGTTCTTC. Amino acid sequence: CATARQAAREQFF.

The rearrangement uses TRBV5-6 and TRBJ1-6, with D unclear. Looked up from germline, CDR1 is SGHDT and CDR2 is YYEEEE. Trimming took 1 base from V and 8 from J, leaving 16 bases between them. This CDR3 contains 16 residues. CDR3 bases: TGTGCCAGCAGCTTGACGTCCCACTCTATCGATTCACCCCTCCACTTT. Translated: CASSLTSHSIDSPLHF.

The chain joins TRBV5-5 to TRBJ2-7, with 12 bases identical to TRBD2. The germline CDR1 and CDR2 sequences are SGHKS and YYEKEE (reference sequence). J gave up 7 bases and V 0 bases, and 5 bases lay outside the gene matches. The CDR3 has 15 amino acids. The CDR3 loop reads CASSLGGGLAGEQYF. CDR3 sequence (DNA): TGTGCCAGCAGCTTGGGCGGGGGACTAGCGGGTGAGCAGTACTTC.

The gene calls are TRBV5-4 and TRBJ1-2, with 10 positions matching TRBD1. The CDR3 runs to 16 residues. Germline CDR1 SGHNT, CDR2 YYREEE (reference sequence). J was trimmed by 4 bases and V by 4 bases; bases with no gene match: 10. The CDR3 reads CASSIHDRGLGYGYTF. The CDR3 coding sequence is TGTGCCAGCAGCATCCACGACAGGGGGCTAGGCTATGGCTACACCTTC. The entire variable domain, with the rest obtained from reference TRBV5-4 and TRBJ1-2, is as follows: ETGVTQSPTHLIKTRGQQVTLRCSSQSGHNTVSWYQQALGQGPQFIFQYYREEENGRGNFPPRFSGLQFPNYSSELNVNALELDDSALYLCASSIHDRGLGYGYTFGSGTRLTVV.

The chain combines TRBV7-8 with TRBJ2-5, with 9 bases fitting TRBD1. The V and J ends lost 6 bases and 4 bases, in that order; junction bases with no gene match: 3. The CDR3 has 13 residues. Per the germline V gene, CDR1 is SGHVS and CDR2 is FQNEAQ. The DNA of the CDR3 is TGTGCCAGCAGTGTGGACAGGGGAGAGACCCAGTACTTC. Translation: CASSVDRGETQYF.

The chain combines TRBV2 with TRBJ2-3, with D possibly being TRBD1 (7 bases). Germline V gene data show CDR1 as SNHLY and CDR2 as FYNNEI. The CDR3 extends over 14 amino acids. V lost 4 bases and J lost 4, with 12 bases in between. CDR3 DNA sequence: TGTGCCAGCAGTGGGAGGGGGCTTTCAGATACGCAGTATTTT. The encoded protein is CASSGRGLSDTQYF.

On this clone: This may come from a read error, since a much larger clone is one base off. This chain connects TRBV6-4 to TRBJ2-3; the match to TRBD2 covers 16 bases. This CDR3 region has 15 residues. J gave up 4 bases and V 6 bases, and 1 base lay outside the gene matches. CDR1 is MRHNA and CDR2 is SNTAGT in the germline V gene. The CDR3 DNA reads as TGTGCCAGCAGCGGGACTAGCGGGGGGGCAGATACGCAGTATTTT. It translates to CASSGTSGGADTQYF.

The rearrangement joins TRBV5-4 to TRBJ1-4; TRBD1 agrees at 7 bases. The CDR3 covers 15 residues. Germline V CDR1 and CDR2: SGHNT, YYREEE (reference sequence). V lost 4 bases to trimming and J lost 8 bases; unmatched junction nucleotides: 11. CDR3 coding DNA: TGTGCCAGCAGCAGATTCCGGGACAGTAGCGAAAAACTGTTTTTT. Translation gives CASSRFRDSSEKLFF.

In this sample, this clone turned up once. This chain uses TRBV19 with TRBJ1-2, with TRBD1 matching 9 bases. Unmatched junction bases numbered 10, after V lost 9 bases and J lost 2 bases. Germline CDR1 reads LNHDA; CDR2 reads SQIVND (reference sequence). The CDR3 is made up of 15 amino acids. For the CDR3, the DNA is TGTGCCAGCCGTCCGCGTGGACAGGGGAACTATGGCTACACCTTC. It yields the protein CASRPRGQGNYGYTF.

This rearrangement joins TRBV2 to TRBJ1-3, with TRBD1 matching over 7 bases. Germline values: CDR1 SNHLY, CDR2 FYNNEI. J gave up 0 bases and V 4 bases, and 0 bases lay outside the gene matches. The CDR3 extends over 14 amino acids. CDR3 residues: CASSGDSSGNTIYF. CDR3 in DNA: TGTGCCAGCAGTGGGGACAGCTCTGGAAACACCATATATTTT.

This chain connects TRBV4-1 to TRBJ2-7; D may be TRBD2 (5 bases). Deletions cut 3 bases from V and 2 bases from J, with 11 bases between. The length of the CDR3 is 14 residues. In germline, CDR1 is MGHRA, CDR2 YSYEKL. The CDR3 spells CASSQNRGAYEQYF. The CDR3 bases are TGCGCCAGCAGCCAGAACCGGGGAGCCTACGAGCAGTACTTC.

The CDR3, as DNA: TGTGCCAGCAGTTTTGGCACAGATACGCAGTATTTT. This sequence encodes CASSFGTDTQYF. The rearrangement joins TRBV6-2 or TRBV6-3 to TRBJ2-3, with D unresolved. This CDR3 contains 12 residues. Germline-derived CDR1 and CDR2 are MNHEY and SVGEGT. V gave up 4 bases and J gave up 1 base, with 3 bases separating them.

The V and J genes are TRBV28 and TRBJ1-2; 10 nucleotides align to TRBD1. J lost 5 bases, V lost 9 bases, and 18 bases had no gene match. The germline gives CDR1 MDHEN, CDR2 SYDVKM. The CDR3 length is 17 residues. In DNA form, the CDR3 reads TGTGCCAGTTCCCGAACTGGGACAGGGGAGACACTTTATGGCTACACCTTC. Translation gives CASSRTGTGETLYGYTF.

The chain joins TRBV7-2 to TRBJ2-7, with D possibly called TRBD1 or TRBD2 (5 bases each). Germline CDR1 SGHTA, CDR2 FQGNSA. The CDR3 has 14 amino acids. V gave up 6 bases and J gave up 3 bases, with 15 bases separating them. This chain's CDR3 is CASSPRDRYYEQYF. The CDR3 DNA reads TGTGCCAGCAGTCCCCGGGACCGGTACTACGAGCAGTACTTC.

J is TRBJ1-6 and V is TRBV2; TRBD1 might be the D (5 bases). The CDR3 has 15 residues. V lost 6 bases to trimming and J lost 5 bases, with 14 bases between them. Germline CDR1 is SNHLY and CDR2 is FYNNEI. The CDR3 reads CASSLRVLDNSPLHF. CDR3 nucleotides: TGTGCCAGCAGCCTCAGGGTGCTGGATAATTCACCCCTCCACTTT.

The rearrangement links TRBV27 to TRBJ1-2; no firm D call. V lost 10 bases and J lost 7, with 16 bases in between. The CDR3 totals 12 residues. Germline CDR1 and CDR2: MNHEY and SMNVEV (reference sequence). The CDR3 nucleotides are TGTGCCACCCACGGTAGGTTGGGTGGCTACACCTTC. It translates to CATHGRLGGYTF.

V and J are TRBV5-4 and TRBJ1-1; TRBD1 agrees at 8 bases. The CDR3 runs to 13 residues. Germline lookup yields CDR1 SGHNT and CDR2 YYREEE (reference sequence). Unmatched junction bases numbered 10, after V lost 4 bases and J lost 11 bases. Here the CDR3 reads CASSLGQESRAFF. The CDR3, as DNA: TGTGCCAGCAGCCTGGGACAGGAAAGCCGGGCTTTCTTT.

V and J are TRBV15 and TRBJ2-5; TRBD1 or TRBD2 may be the D gene (5 bases each). This CDR3 has 18 amino acids. Germline V gene data show CDR1 as LNHNV and CDR2 as YYDKDF (reference sequence). Trimming stripped 3 bases from V and 4 bases from J, with 24 bases between. The CDR3: CATSRGESGTAIRETQYF. The CDR3, as DNA: TGTGCCACCAGCAGGGGGGAATCCGGGACGGCCATAAGAGAGACCCAGTACTTC.

This clone was seen more than once but under ten times. The V and J genes are TRBV2 and TRBJ2-1, with D hard to call. Per germline, CDR1 SNHLY and CDR2 FYNNEI. Trimming took 3 bases from V and 6 from J, leaving 6 bases between them. This CDR3 is built from 12 residues. Here the CDR3 reads CASSEFGNEQFF. Written as DNA, the CDR3 is TGTGCCAGCAGTGAGTTTGGCAATGAGCAGTTCTTC. Filled out from reference TRBV2 and TRBJ2-1, the complete variable domain reads EPEVTQTPSHQVTQMGQEVILRCVPISNHLYFYWYRQILGQKVEFLVSFYNNEISEKSEIFDDQFSVERPDGSNFTLKIRSTKLEDSAMYFCASSEFGNEQFFGPGTRLTVL.

The gene calls are TRBV6-2 or TRBV6-3 and TRBJ2-1; 7 nucleotides align to TRBD2. Germline trimming cut 6 bases from V and 4 bases from J; bases unmatched to any gene: 9. Germline V lookup: CDR1 MNHEY, CDR2 SVGEGT. This CDR3 contains 15 residues. The CDR3 is CASSVAGLDYNEQFF. For the CDR3, the DNA is TGTGCCAGCAGCGTAGCCGGACTAGATTACAATGAGCAGTTCTTC.